The next 11 T cell receptor beta chains were all read from a single sample in a study of radiotherapy plus CTLA-4 blockade in lung cancer. TCRdb's table, derived via immunoSEQ multiplex PCR, lists solely in-frame clones and lacks some. The sample holds 75,000 or so clones; about 80% are singletons and the top ten take under 9%. The sample in question was peripheral blood, obtained from a patient treated with radiotherapy plus ipilimumab. These receptors were collected from a human donor with non-small cell lung cancer who had a complete response to radiotherapy plus ipilimumab.

The chain uses TRBV6-5 and TRBJ2-3; D may be TRBD2 (6 bases). Between the trimmed V and J ends, which lost 2 bases and 4 bases, there was a span of 10 bases. The CDR3 totals 14 residues. Germline V gene data show CDR1 as MNHEY and CDR2 as SVGAGI. CDR3 in amino acids: CASSYEGGPDTQYF. CDR3 DNA sequence: TGTGCCAGCAGTTACGAGGGAGGCCCAGATACGCAGTATTTT.

The V call is TRBV7-2, the J call TRBJ2-3; tentative D call: TRBD2 (6 bases). There are 13 residues in the CDR3. CDR1 SGHTA and CDR2 FQGNSA come from the germline V gene. The V end was cut by 4 bases, the J end by 7 bases, with 12 bases between. CDR3 in DNA: TGTGCCAGCAGCTCCGGACTATTTTATACGCAGTATTTT. The encoded protein is CASSSGLFYTQYF.

This chain links TRBV7-2 with TRBJ2-1; D is unclear. Germline lookup yields CDR1 SGHTA and CDR2 FQGNSA. The CDR3 consists of 13 residues. Trimming cost V 1 base and J 7 bases, with 8 bases left between them. CDR3 amino acids: CASSLGRENEQFF. The CDR3 DNA sequence: TGTGCCAGCAGCTTAGGTAGGGAAAATGAGCAGTTCTTC.

This clone was seen a handful of times. The chain carries TRBV12-1 and TRBJ1-2. TRBV12-1 is assigned pseudogene status. The CDR3 loop spans 16 amino acids. CDR3 region: CASSHRVEVLYYGYTF. The CDR3 DNA follows: TGTGCCAGCAGCCACCGAGTAGAAGTACTGTACTATGGCTACACCTTC.

The chain links TRBV27 to TRBJ2-3, with TRBD1 identical over 9 bases. The CDR3 is made up of 16 amino acids. Germline V gene sequence: CDR1 MNHEY, CDR2 SMNVEV (reference sequence). The trim removed 2 bases at V and 0 bases at J, leaving 3 bases unmatched. The CDR3 is CASSLRDRVSTDTQYF. CDR3 sequence (DNA): TGTGCCAGCAGTTTAAGGGACAGGGTCAGCACAGATACGCAGTATTTT.

The rearrangement joins TRBV27 to TRBJ2-1; D is possibly TRBD2 (6 bases). Trimming took off 1 base at V and 0 bases at J, with 10 bases between the two ends. The germline gives CDR1 MNHEY, CDR2 SMNVEV (reference sequence). This CDR3 spans 16 amino acids. The CDR3 spells CASSLFRGISYNEQFF. The CDR3 DNA sequence: TGTGCCAGCAGTTTATTTCGGGGGATCTCCTACAATGAGCAGTTCTTC.

The chain uses TRBV21-1 and TRBJ2-7; TRBD1, as called in the table, went unchecked against the DNA. TRBV21-1 is recorded as a pseudogene. The CDR3 has 15 amino acids. DNA for the CDR3: TGTGCCAGCAGCACCAGGGACAGGGAACCCTACGAGCAGTACTTC. This gives the protein CASSTRDREPYEQYF.

This clone was counted once. This rearrangement joins TRBV7-9 to TRBJ1-2; unclear D gene. V was cut by 3 bases and J by 8 bases, with 22 bases left in between. CDR1 is SEHNR, CDR2 FQNEAQ, per germline (reference sequence). This CDR3 is 16 amino acids long. This CDR3 is CASSLGLGSPGRGYTF. The CDR3 DNA reads TGTGCCAGCAGCTTGGGCCTGGGGTCTCCTGGCCGGGGCTACACCTTC.

A remark on this clone: Other nucleotide sequences in the sample specify the same CDR3. The chain carries TRBV2 and TRBJ2-5; maybe TRBD2 (5 bases). The CDR3 is 12 residues long. Germline loops: CDR1 SNHLY, CDR2 FYNNEI. Deletions cut 4 bases from V and 2 bases from J, with 5 bases between. The chain's CDR3 is CASSGTQETQYF. The CDR3 DNA reads as TGTGCCAGCAGTGGGACTCAAGAGACCCAGTACTTC.

This clone was seen a handful of times. The chain joins TRBV6-5 to TRBJ2-5; D is tentatively TRBD1 or TRBD2 (5 bases each). CDR3 length: 12 amino acids. V was shortened by 7 bases and J by 5 bases, with 11 bases between the two germline ends. Looked up from germline, CDR1 is MNHEY and CDR2 is SVGAGI. CDR3 coding DNA: TGTGCCAGCACTGTAGGGGAGGAGACCCAGTACTTC. Translated, it gives CASTVGEETQYF.

V and J are TRBV13 and TRBJ1-2; 9 bases line up with TRBD1. CDR3 length: 15 amino acids. The V segment lost 5 bases and the J segment 4 bases; nucleotides outside the gene matches: 8. Germline-derived CDR1 and CDR2 are PRHDT and FYEKMQ (reference sequence). In DNA form, the CDR3 reads TGTGCCAGCAGCCCCGGGACAGGGACTCCCTATGGCTACACCTTC. It is translated as CASSPGTGTPYGYTF. Variable domain in full (rest from reference TRBV13 and TRBJ1-2): AAGVIQSPRHLIKEKRETATLKCYPIPRHDTVYWYQQGPGQDPQFLISFYEKMQSDKGSIPDRFSAQQFSDYHSELNMSSLELGDSALYFCASSPGTGTPYGYTFGSGTRLTVV.